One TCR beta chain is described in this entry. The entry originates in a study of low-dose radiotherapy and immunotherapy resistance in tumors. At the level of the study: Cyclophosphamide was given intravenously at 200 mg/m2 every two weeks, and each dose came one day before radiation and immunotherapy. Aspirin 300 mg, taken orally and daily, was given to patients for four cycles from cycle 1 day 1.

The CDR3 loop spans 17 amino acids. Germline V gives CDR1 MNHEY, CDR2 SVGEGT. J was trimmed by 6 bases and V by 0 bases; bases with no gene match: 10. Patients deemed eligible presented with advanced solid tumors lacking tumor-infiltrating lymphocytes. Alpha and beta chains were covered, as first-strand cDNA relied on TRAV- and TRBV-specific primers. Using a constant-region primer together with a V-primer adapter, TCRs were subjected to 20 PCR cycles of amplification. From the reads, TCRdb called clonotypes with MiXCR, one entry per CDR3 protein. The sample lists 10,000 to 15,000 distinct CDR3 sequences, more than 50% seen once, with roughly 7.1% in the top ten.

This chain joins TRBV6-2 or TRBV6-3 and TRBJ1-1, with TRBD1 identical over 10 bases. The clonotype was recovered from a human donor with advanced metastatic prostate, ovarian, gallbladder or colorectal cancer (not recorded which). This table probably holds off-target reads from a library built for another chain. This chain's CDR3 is CASSYSSDRGGSAEAFF. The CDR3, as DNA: TGTGCCAGCAGTTACTCCTCGGACAGGGGGGGAAGTGCTGAAGCTTTCTTT.